The 13 T cell receptor beta chains in this list originate from one sample, sequenced in a study of a mutant IDH1 vaccine in newly diagnosed glioma. Sequencing was performed with immunoSEQ multiplex PCR; in TCRdb, only in-frame clones are kept and a portion is missing. The table lists roughly 99,000 clones, approximately 90% of them singletons. Regarding time point: baseline, week 1 (first vaccination visit). The treatment here: pre-vaccination baseline after standard-of-care therapy. The sample consisted of PBMCs, taken from a glioma patient treated with radiotherapy, temozolomide or both. The receptors derive from a woman between 50 and 59 years old with glioma.

The V call is TRBV19, the J call TRBJ2-7; the D is unclear. The CDR3 is made up of 16 amino acids. The germline V gene encodes CDR1 LNHDA and CDR2 SQIVND (reference sequence). V lost 3 bases, J lost 3 bases, and 18 bases lay in between. CDR3 in DNA: TGTGCCAGTAGTATGCAGGCCAGACTGAGTGGCTACGAGCAGTACTTC. This encodes CASSMQARLSGYEQYF.

The chain carries TRBV6-1 and TRBJ2-7; D gene uncertain. Trimming shortened V by 6 bases and J by 4 bases, and 13 bases separated the two germline ends. The CDR3 has 13 residues. CDR1 is MNHNS and CDR2 is SASEGT in the germline V gene. CDR3 protein: CASRTLSSYEQYF. In DNA form, the CDR3 reads TGTGCCAGCAGGACCTTGAGCTCGTACGAGCAGTACTTC.

This clone turned up a few times. The chain recombines TRBV4-1 with TRBJ2-2; D is uncertain. The CDR3 covers 12 residues. Trimming left V 4 bases short and J 6 bases short, with 6 bases between. Germline values: CDR1 MGHRA, CDR2 YSYEKL. CDR3 in DNA: TGCGCCAGCAGCCGTGTTCCCGGGGAGCTGTTTTTT. It translates to CASSRVPGELFF.

The chain combines TRBV5-3 with TRBJ2-7; tentatively, D is TRBD1 or TRBD2 (6 bases each). TRBV5-3 is sorted into the ORF group, with uncertain function. This CDR3 has 11 amino acids. The V and J ends lost 4 bases and 8 bases respectively, with 10 bases between them. The CDR3 loop reads CARSPGGQQYF. The CDR3 nucleotides are TGTGCCAGAAGCCCCGGGGGCCAGCAGTACTTC.

The rearrangement uses TRBV5-1 and TRBJ2-1; a weak D match, TRBD1 (5 bases). Germline V CDR1 and CDR2: SGHRS, YFSETQ. The germline V and J ends were trimmed by 0 bases and 5 bases, with 9 bases remaining between them. This CDR3 is built from 14 residues. The CDR3 sequence is CASSLVLGDNEQFF. As DNA, the CDR3 is TGCGCCAGCAGCTTGGTTCTAGGGGACAATGAGCAGTTCTTC.

The V gene is TRBV30, the J gene TRBJ2-3; weak D call: TRBD2 (5 bases). Trimming stripped 0 bases from V and 4 bases from J, with 11 bases between. The CDR3 runs 14 residues. The germline V gene has CDR1 GTSNPN and CDR2 SVGIG (reference sequence). The CDR3 sequence: CAWSVGRGADTQYF. CDR3 in DNA: TGTGCCTGGAGTGTCGGTCGGGGTGCAGATACGCAGTATTTT.

The V gene is TRBV5-6, the J gene TRBJ1-2; D perhaps matches TRBD1 (6 bases). CDR3 size: 15 residues. CDR1 and CDR2 (germline): SGHDT, YYEEEE. Trimming stripped 3 bases from V and 4 bases from J, with 16 bases between. CDR3 region: CASSSVMGGGYGYTF. DNA for the CDR3: TGTGCCAGCAGCTCCGTTATGGGGGGCGGCTATGGCTACACCTTC. Drawing the rest from reference TRBV5-6 and TRBJ1-2, the complete variable domain is DAGVTQSPTHLIKTRGQQVTLRCSPKSGHDTVSWYQQALGQGPQFIFQYYEEEERQRGNFPDRFSGHQFPNYSSELNVNALLLGDSALYLCASSSVMGGGYGYTFGSGTRLTVV.

The chain is built from TRBV6-6 and TRBJ1-5; D call uncertain. Germline loops: CDR1 MNHNY, CDR2 SVGAGI (reference sequence). Trimming shortened V by 10 bases and J by 5 bases, and 12 bases separated the two germline ends. The CDR3 is 12 residues long. As DNA, the CDR3 is TGTGCCACCCACCTTGGCGATCAGCCCCAGCATTTT. The encoded protein is CATHLGDQPQHF.

The chain is built from TRBV10-3 and TRBJ2-5; D may match TRBD1 or TRBD2 (5 bases each). Trimming stripped 7 bases from V and 6 bases from J, with 21 bases between. The CDR3 runs to 15 residues. The germline V gene encodes CDR1 ENHRY and CDR2 SYGVKD. CDR3 amino acids: CAIIPGTPSVQTQYF. CDR3 sequence (DNA): TGTGCCATCATTCCCGGGACCCCGAGCGTGCAGACCCAGTACTTC.

The V and J genes are TRBV7-8 and TRBJ2-1; TRBD1 matches 8 bases. Germline CDR1 reads SGHVS; CDR2 reads FQNEAQ. V lost 5 bases, J lost 9 bases, and 6 bases stayed unmatched. The CDR3 totals 13 residues. CDR3 loop: CASSPDRGGEQFF. The DNA for the CDR3 is TGTGCCAGCAGCCCCGACAGGGGCGGTGAGCAGTTCTTC.

The V and J genes are TRBV5-6 and TRBJ2-3; D remains unclear. Per germline, CDR1 SGHDT and CDR2 YYEEEE. The CDR3 sequence is 13 residues long. Trimming cost V 1 base and J 2 bases, with 5 bases left between them. The CDR3 DNA reads as TGTGCCAGCAGCTTGCTACCCACAGATACGCAGTATTTT. Residues: CASSLLPTDTQYF.

The chain employs TRBV6-6 and TRBJ2-7; D possibly corresponds to TRBD2 (6 bases). The germline gives CDR1 MNHNY, CDR2 SVGAGI (reference sequence). The CDR3 is 13 residues long. V was cut by 7 bases and J by 6 bases, with 16 bases left in between. CDR3 nucleotide sequence: TGTGCCAGCACCCCGGTGGGGGGAGCCGAGCAGTACTTC. This codes for CASTPVGGAEQYF.

The chain is built from TRBV27 and TRBJ2-3; D may be TRBD2 (5 bases). Trimming left V 5 bases short and J 5 bases short, with 14 bases between. Germline V gene data show CDR1 as MNHEY and CDR2 as SMNVEV (reference sequence). CDR3 length equals 14 residues. The chain's CDR3 is CASSPWERVDTQYF. As DNA, the CDR3 is TGTGCCAGCAGTCCGTGGGAGAGGGTAGATACGCAGTATTTT.